Below, one T cell receptor beta chain is given with its context. This entry belongs to a study of blood T cell repertoires in COVID-19. The overall study: Both acute and convalescent COVID-19 samples were obtained from the United States, Italy and Spain. Sources were T cells, B-cell-depleted T cells, or PBMCs; the material itself was cDNA or gDNA.

In the study's own analysis: The assay estimated nucleated cells by amplifying reference gene primers. Measured with immunoSEQ multiplex PCR; TCRdb has only the in-frame clones, and not every one. V and J calls and clone size are as listed in that table; D and trimming were resolved from the DNA. Here the sample spans 150,000 to 200,000 clones, 70% to 90% being singletons. Sequencing input: peripheral blood. This sequence was found in a man aged 35-49 years with active or convalescent COVID-19.

Here the CDR3 reads CASSSDSTSGNSYNEQFF. The CDR3 nucleotides are TGTGCCAGCAGCTCCGATTCGACTAGCGGAAATTCTTACAATGAGCAGTTCTTC. This chain connects TRBV7-9 to TRBJ2-1, with 9 nucleotides matching TRBD2. CDR3 size: 18 residues. The J segment lost 4 bases and the V segment lost 4 bases, leaving 14 bases of the junction unmatched. Germline CDR1 is SEHNR and CDR2 is FQNEAQ (reference sequence).